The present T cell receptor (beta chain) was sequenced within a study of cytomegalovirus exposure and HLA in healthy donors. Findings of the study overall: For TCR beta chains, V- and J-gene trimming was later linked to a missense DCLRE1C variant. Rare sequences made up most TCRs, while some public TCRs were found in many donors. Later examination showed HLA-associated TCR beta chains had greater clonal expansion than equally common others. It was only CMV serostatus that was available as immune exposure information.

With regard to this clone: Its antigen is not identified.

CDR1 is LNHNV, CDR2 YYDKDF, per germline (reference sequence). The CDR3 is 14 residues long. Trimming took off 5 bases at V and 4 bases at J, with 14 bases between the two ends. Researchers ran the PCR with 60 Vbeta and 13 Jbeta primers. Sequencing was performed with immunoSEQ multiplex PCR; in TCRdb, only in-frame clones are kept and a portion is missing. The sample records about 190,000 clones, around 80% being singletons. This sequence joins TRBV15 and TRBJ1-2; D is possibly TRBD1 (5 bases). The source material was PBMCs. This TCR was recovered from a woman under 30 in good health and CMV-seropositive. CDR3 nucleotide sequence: TGTGCCACCAGCGGCAGCGGGGACTTCTATGGCTACACCTTC. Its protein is CATSGSGDFYGYTF.